One sample yielded the 9 T cell receptor beta chains listed below, sequenced in a study of yellow fever vaccine responses in identical twins. Using its own MiXCR run on the RT-PCR reads, TCRdb lists one record per CDR3 protein. The profile covers under 2,500 distinct CDR3 sequences, with roughly four fifths appearing a single time and roughly a tenth taken by the ten largest. The sequences come from T cells from blood (PBMCs), unsorted or a sorted subset (not recorded which), collected before or after yellow fever vaccination (not recorded which). The receptor set was obtained from a female donor who received the yellow fever vaccine.

The chain has TRBV11-1 and TRBJ1-1; tentatively, D is TRBD1 (5 bases). V lost 2 bases to trimming and J lost 11 bases, with 15 bases between them. Germline lookup yields CDR1 SGHAT and CDR2 FQDESV (reference sequence). The CDR3 has 13 residues. CDR3 region: CASSLSVQGDAFF. CDR3 nucleotides: TGTGCCAGCAGCTTATCGGTGCAGGGAGATGCTTTCTTT.

The chain uses TRBV3-1 and TRBJ2-1; the D call may be TRBD1 or TRBD2 (5 bases each). The CDR3 has 13 residues. Trimming stripped 6 bases from V and 10 bases from J, with 16 bases between. CDR1 is LGHDT, CDR2 YNNKEL, per germline (reference sequence). In nucleotides, the CDR3 is TGTGCCAGCAGGTACGGGGCCCACCCCGAGCAGTTCTTC. Translation: CASRYGAHPEQFF.

J is TRBJ2-7 and V is TRBV6-1; 10 bases fit TRBD2. This CDR3 region has 17 residues. Germline CDR1 reads MNHNS; CDR2 reads SASEGT. J gave up 3 bases and V 6 bases, and 14 bases lay outside the gene matches. CDR3 loop: CASRLGEKLAGSYEQYF. In DNA form, the CDR3 reads TGTGCCAGCAGACTAGGGGAGAAACTAGCGGGGAGCTACGAGCAGTACTTC.

CDR3 nucleotides: TGCAGTGCTTGGACAGGGGGCGTCGGGGAGCTGTTTTTT. Its translation is CSAWTGGVGELFF. The chain carries TRBV20-1 and TRBJ2-2; TRBD1 matches at 11 bases. Trimming at V came to 5 bases and at J to 7 bases, leaving 3 bases not matched to a gene. CDR1 and CDR2 (germline): DFQATT, SNEGSKA (reference sequence). The CDR3 covers 13 residues.

V gene TRBV12-3 or TRBV12-4 combines with J gene TRBJ2-7; D is possibly TRBD1 (6 bases). Between the trimmed V and J ends, which lost 6 bases and 3 bases, there was a span of 15 bases. The CDR3 sequence is 14 residues long. The CDR3 DNA reads TGTGCCAGCAGCACCTGGGACACCTACTACGAGCAGTACTTC. It translates to CASSTWDTYYEQYF.

This chain connects TRBV6-4 to TRBJ2-3; D unresolved. V was trimmed by 8 bases and J by 4 bases, leaving 16 bases between them. The CDR3 is 14 residues long. CDR1 and CDR2 from the germline V gene are MRHNA and SNTAGT. CDR3 loop: CASSLFSASDTQYF. The CDR3 nucleotides read TGTGCCAGCTCCCTCTTTTCGGCCTCAGATACGCAGTATTTT.

This clonotype was observed a few times. The chain links TRBV23-1 to TRBJ1-5, with a possible D match to TRBD1 (6 bases). TRBV23-1 is assigned to the ORF class and has an uncertain function. CDR3 length equals 18 residues. V lost 2 bases, J lost 2 bases, and 19 bases lay in between. The CDR3 bases are TGCGCCAGCAGTCAACCCTCCGGGACACAGAGGGGCAATCAGCCCCAGCATTTT. Its protein is CASSQPSGTQRGNQPQHF.

The CDR3 nucleotides read TGCGCCAGCAGCCAAGGGGACGGGGAGCTGTTTTTT. Its translation is CASSQGDGELFF. V and J are TRBV4-3 and TRBJ2-2; D remains ambiguous. Per the germline V gene, CDR1 is LGHNA and CDR2 is YSLEER. Trimming removed 1 base at V and 7 bases at J, with 4 bases between. This CDR3 contains 12 residues.

This clonotype was detected once. The chain employs TRBV9 and TRBJ1-1, with D perhaps matching TRBD1 (5 bases). Per germline, CDR1 SGDLS and CDR2 YYNGEE. The CDR3 is 12 residues long. The V and J ends lost 4 bases and 6 bases respectively, with 10 bases between them. CDR3 loop: CASSTGVAEAFF. CDR3 bases: TGTGCCAGCAGCACGGGGGTGGCTGAAGCTTTCTTT.